The clone carrying this T cell receptor beta chain was observed a handful of times. What it recognizes is unknown. The sample comes from a study of quantifying T cell responses using KT2 cells. Study-wide background: RNA was reverse transcribed with TCR alpha and beta constant-region primers.

Findings of the study overall: KT2 clone alpha and beta sequence counts scaled linearly with input KT2 cell number.

The cDNA 3' end received a ligated oligonucleotide with a UMI. The first PCR ran 3 to 5 cycles with an equimolar RC1.1 and RC1.2 beta primer mix. TCRdb recomputed calls from the UMI-ligation and nested PCR reads with MiXCR, one row per CDR3 protein. In the table there are fewer than 50,000 distinct CDR3 sequences, roughly 12% of which are singletons. The junction had 7 bases not matched to a gene; V was cut back by 5 bases and J by 3 bases. The CDR3 loop spans 14 amino acids. The V gene's germline CDR1 is LGHDT and CDR2 YNNKEL (reference sequence). Sequencing was carried out using PBMCs spiked with cells of the T cell clone KT2. The TCR originated in a human donor. The V gene is TRBV3-1, the J gene TRBJ2-7, with 7 bases identical to TRBD2. CDR3 region: CASSSGTGGYEQYF. CDR3 coding DNA: TGTGCCAGCAGCAGCGGGACGGGCGGCTACGAGCAGTACTTC.